This is a list of T cell receptor beta chains from one sample in a study of blood T cells in healthy people across ages. TCRdb reanalysed the 5' RACE reads using MiXCR and keeps one entry per CDR3 protein. The sample holds some 760,000 distinct CDR3 sequences, 20% to 25% seen once. These data also formed part of another study, on T cells of mothers and their children.

The source material was blood. The receptors originated from a boy between 5 and 17 years old in good health. Both conserved end residues are part of each CDR3. The D gene is left open where the match is weak. Part of the rows lack a size; the others show once, few, many or a class for expanded clones.

DNA	CDR3	V	D	J	size
TGTGCCACCAGTTGGACTAGCGGACCCAATGAGCAGTTCTTC	CATSWTSGPNEQFF	TRBV15	TRBD2	TRBJ2-1	few
TGTGCCAGCAGTTACATAGCGGGAGTTACCGGGGAGCTGTTTTTT	CASSYIAGVTGELFF	TRBV12-3/TRBV12-4	TRBD2	TRBJ2-2	-
TGTGCCAGCAGCCCAGGCCCAGGGGTCGGGCTGTTTTTT	CASSPGPGVGLFF	TRBV7-9	-	TRBJ1-4	-
TGTGCCAGCAGCTTAGCACAGTACGAGCAGTACTTC	CASSLAQYEQYF	TRBV7-9	-	TRBJ2-7	many
TGTGCCAGCAGTCTGTGGTCAACAGATACGCAGTATTTT	CASSLWSTDTQYF	TRBV25-1	-	TRBJ2-3	few
TGTGCCAGCAGCACAAGGACTAGCGGGGCGGGCGAGCAGTACTTC	CASSTRTSGAGEQYF	TRBV7-9	TRBD2	TRBJ2-7	few
TGCGCCAGCAGCTTGGTCGAAGTTGATGGCTACACCTTC	CASSLVEVDGYTF	TRBV5-1	-	TRBJ1-2	few
TGCGCCAGCAGCTCCAGGGGTTACACCGGGGAGCTGTTTTTT	CASSSRGYTGELFF	TRBV5-1	-	TRBJ2-2	-
TGTGCCAGCACCGAGACCGCTGGGGCCAACGTCCTGACTTTC	CASTETAGANVLTF	TRBV6-2/TRBV6-3	-	TRBJ2-6	-
TGCGCCAGCAGCTTGGTTGGGACAGCACAAGAGACCCAGTACTTC	CASSLVGTAQETQYF	TRBV5-1	TRBD1	TRBJ2-5	few
TGTGCCAGCAGCTTAGAGCGGGGGGCCGGGGAGCTGTTTTTT	CASSLERGAGELFF	TRBV11-2	TRBD2	TRBJ2-2	-
TGTGCCAGCAGTCCACAGACGCGGGGGGGCCGAGAGACCCAGTACTTC	CASSPQTRGGRETQYF	TRBV27	TRBD2	TRBJ2-5	-
TGTGCCAGCAGCCAGGACCCTGGAGATGAGCAGTTCTTC	CASSQDPGDEQFF	TRBV14	-	TRBJ2-1	few
TGTGCCAGCAGTTACTCGAAGATTACTGAAGCTTTCTTT	CASSYSKITEAFF	TRBV6-2/TRBV6-3	-	TRBJ1-1	-
TGTGCCAGCAGTGACGGCCTAGCGGGGAGTAATGAGCAGTTCTTC	CASSDGLAGSNEQFF	TRBV6-4	TRBD2	TRBJ2-1	few
TGCAGCGTTTCTCAGGCCACCTACGAGCAGTACTTC	CSVSQATYEQYF	TRBV29-1	-	TRBJ2-7	few
TGTGCCAGCAGCCACCCCGAGGGGGATCACCACCAAGAGACCCAGTACTTC	CASSHPEGDHHQETQYF	TRBV4-2	-	TRBJ2-5	few
TGTGCCAGCAGTGCACAGGGGGCAGAGGAAAAACTGTTTTTT	CASSAQGAEEKLFF	TRBV2	TRBD1	TRBJ1-4	-
TGTGCCAGTAGTCCTCAGACAGGAAACATTCAGTACTTC	CASSPQTGNIQYF	TRBV19	-	TRBJ2-4	-
TGTGCCAGCAGCTCATACCTTTCTCAGAACAACTACGAGCAGTACTTC	CASSSYLSQNNYEQYF	TRBV27	-	TRBJ2-7	few
TGTACCACCACTGTTTGGAGAACTAATGAAAAACTGTTTTTT	CTTTVWRTNEKLFF	TRBV24-1	-	TRBJ1-4	once
TGCAGCGTTGAAGATCTGCGGGCGGAGCAGTTCTTC	CSVEDLRAEQFF	TRBV29-1	-	TRBJ2-1	-
TGTGCCAGCAGTTGCGGCGACACTGAAGCTTTCTTT	CASSCGDTEAFF	TRBV6-2/TRBV6-3	-	TRBJ1-1	-
TGTGCTAGTGGTTTGGTACGGTCGGGGAATCAGCCCCAGCATTTT	CASGLVRSGNQPQHF	TRBV12-5	-	TRBJ1-5	-
TGTGCCATCAGTGTGAGGGCTGGAGAGACCCAGTACTTC	CAISVRAGETQYF	TRBV10-3	-	TRBJ2-5	few